One and the same sample provided the 6 T cell receptor beta chains below, sequenced in a study of CD8 T cells in Susac syndrome. RNA in amounts of about 0.5 to 1 ug was reverse transcribed with random hexamers. TCRdb reprocessed the immunoSEQ multiplex PCR reads via MiXCR and lists one record per CDR3 protein. The sample yields around 270,000 distinct CDR3 sequences, about nine tenths seen once. Sequenced sample: CD8+ T cells from PBMCs. These receptors were obtained from a human donor with multiple sclerosis.

The chain has TRBV5-6 and TRBJ1-3; perhaps TRBD1 as D (5 bases). This CDR3 region has 15 residues. V lost 6 bases to trimming and J lost 2 bases, with 15 bases between them. Germline V gene data show CDR1 as SGHDT and CDR2 as YYEEEE. CDR3 residues: CASNPGLAPGNTIYF. The DNA of the CDR3 is TGTGCCAGCAACCCAGGGCTCGCACCTGGAAACACCATATATTTT.

The CDR3 nucleotides are TGTGCCAGCAGCCAAATGACCGGGACCCCCGGCTACACCTTC. Its translation is CASSQMTGTPGYTF. V gene TRBV7-9 combines with J gene TRBJ1-2, with D tentatively TRBD1 (5 bases). The CDR3 runs to 14 residues. The V gene's germline CDR1 is SEHNR and CDR2 FQNEAQ (reference sequence). V lost 5 bases and J 8 bases, leaving 18 bases between the germline ends.

The chain uses TRBV29-1 and TRBJ2-1; 8 bases are a match to TRBD1. Germline CDR1 and CDR2: SQVTM and ANQGSEA. V lost 6 bases to trimming and J lost 3 bases; unmatched junction nucleotides: 4. The CDR3 runs to 13 residues. The CDR3 loop reads CSVSGTGYNEQFF. CDR3 bases: TGCAGCGTCTCCGGGACAGGCTACAATGAGCAGTTCTTC.

The genes are TRBV6-5 and TRBJ2-3; TRBD2 matches at 11 bases. This CDR3 is 18 amino acids long. The germline CDR1 and CDR2 sequences are MNHEY and SVGAGI. V lost 0 bases and J lost 2; bases outside the gene matches: 7. The CDR3 DNA reads as TGTGCCAGCAGTTACTCTAGCGGGGGGGCCGAGGTCACAGATACGCAGTATTTT. It is translated as CASSYSSGGAEVTDTQYF.

This clonotype has a single count. This rearrangement joins TRBV6-1 to TRBJ2-7; 7 nucleotides match TRBD1. The CDR3 runs to 14 residues. From germline, CDR1 is MNHNS and CDR2 SASEGT. The V gene end was trimmed by 3 bases and the J gene end by 3 bases; junction bases not matched to a gene: 5. The CDR3 nucleotides read TGTGCCAGCAGTGAGACAGGGTCCGACTACGAGCAGTACTTC. This gives the protein CASSETGSDYEQYF.

This chain links TRBV5-1 with TRBJ2-5; D unclear. V lost 5 bases to trimming and J lost 1 base, with 15 bases between them. This CDR3 region has 15 residues. Looked up from germline, CDR1 is SGHRS and CDR2 is YFSETQ. As DNA, the CDR3 is TGCGCCAGCAGTTTCTTTGTATTTACCCAAGAGACCCAGTACTTC. This encodes CASSFFVFTQETQYF.